These 24 T cell receptor beta chains were sequenced from one sample in a study of CD8 T cells in Susac syndrome. Reverse transcription of about 0.45 to 1 ug RNA used random hexamers. TCRdb analysed the immunoSEQ multiplex PCR reads with MiXCR anew, one entry per CDR3 protein. Seen here are around 80,000 distinct CDR3 sequences, over 85% observed once, and the top ten hold approximately 0.45%. The sample was CD8+ T cells from PBMCs. The receptors shown here come from a human donor with Susac syndrome.

V usage is TRBV5-8 and J usage is TRBJ1-2; D gene unclear. The length of the CDR3 is 14 residues. Looked up from germline, CDR1 is SGHTS and CDR2 is YDEGEE. V lost 3 bases and J lost 4, with 13 bases in between. The CDR3 here is CASSSRTWAYGYTF. CDR3 nucleotides: TGTGCCAGCAGCTCCCGGACCTGGGCCTATGGCTACACCTTC.

The J gene is TRBJ2-1, the V gene TRBV9, with D possibly called TRBD1 or TRBD2 (5 bases each). Per the germline V gene, CDR1 is SGDLS and CDR2 is YYNGEE. The V gene lost 0 bases and the J gene lost 7 bases, with 14 bases spanning the gap. The CDR3 sequence is 15 residues long. This CDR3 reads CASSVVGGEGNEQFF. The CDR3 coding sequence is TGTGCCAGCAGCGTAGTTGGGGGAGAAGGGAATGAGCAGTTCTTC. Supplemented by reference TRBV9 and TRBJ2-1, the full variable domain reads DSGVTQTPKHLITATGQRVTLRCSPRSGDLSVYWYQQSLDQGLQFLIQYYNGEERAKGNILERFSAQQFPDLHSELNLSSLELGDSALYFCASSVVGGEGNEQFFGPGTRLTVL.

The chain carries TRBV6-5 and TRBJ1-1, with D tentatively TRBD1 (6 bases). CDR3 size: 16 residues. V dropped 2 bases and J dropped 0 bases, with 13 bases sitting between them. The germline CDR1 and CDR2 sequences are MNHEY and SVGAGI. CDR3 loop: CASSYETGPMNTEAFF. For the CDR3, the DNA is TGTGCCAGCAGTTACGAGACAGGCCCTATGAACACTGAAGCTTTCTTT.

The chain is built from TRBV9 and TRBJ2-2; possible D gene TRBD2, 5 bases. The CDR3 loop spans 15 amino acids. V was clipped by 4 bases and J by 2 bases, with 12 bases between them. In germline, CDR1 is SGDLS, CDR2 YYNGEE. CDR3 sequence reads: CASSLSGRNTGELFF. The CDR3 nucleotides are TGTGCCAGCAGCCTAAGCGGCAGAAACACCGGGGAGCTGTTTTTT.

V usage is TRBV29-1 and J usage is TRBJ1-2, with D perhaps TRBD1 (5 bases). There are 13 residues in the CDR3. The ends were cut back, 5 bases at V and 3 bases at J, with 13 bases in the middle. Germline-derived CDR1 and CDR2 are SQVTM and ANQGSEA. CDR3 region: CSVNPGDDYGYTF. Here the CDR3 DNA reads TGCAGCGTTAACCCGGGGGACGACTATGGCTACACCTTC.

The chain is built from TRBV19 and TRBJ2-3; TRBD2 aligns across 8 bases. Germline CDR1 and CDR2: LNHDA and SQIVND (reference sequence). The CDR3 covers 15 residues. The V segment lost 4 bases and the J segment 1 base; nucleotides outside the gene matches: 4. CDR3 sequence reads: CASSTTSGRTDTQYF. CDR3 bases: TGTGCCAGTAGTACTACTAGCGGACGCACAGATACGCAGTATTTT.

The chain combines TRBV19 with TRBJ2-2; TRBD2 is a possible D gene (6 bases). V was trimmed by 3 bases and J by 8 bases, leaving 16 bases between them. Germline V CDR1 and CDR2: LNHDA, SQIVND (reference sequence). The length of the CDR3 is 15 residues. The DNA of the CDR3 is TGTGCCAGTAGTATGGGGGTCGGAGGGATTGGGGAGCTGTTTTTT. It yields the protein CASSMGVGGIGELFF.

The J gene is TRBJ2-5, the V gene TRBV5-4; possible D gene TRBD2, 6 bases. Germline V CDR1 and CDR2: SGHNT, YYREEE (reference sequence). Trimming removed 0 bases at V and 2 bases at J, with 8 bases between. The CDR3 loop spans 14 amino acids. Written as DNA, the CDR3 is TGTGCCAGCAGCTTGGGGCGGGAACAAGAGACCCAGTACTTC. This sequence encodes CASSLGREQETQYF.

This chain links TRBV6-1 with TRBJ1-5; possible D gene TRBD1, 6 bases. Germline CDR1 MNHNS, CDR2 SASEGT. The V gene lost 2 bases and the J gene lost 7 bases, with 18 bases spanning the gap. This CDR3 comprises 16 residues. The CDR3 coding sequence is TGTGCCAGCAGTGAAAGGGGGGGCAGTTCGCGACAGCCCCAGCATTTT. Residues: CASSERGGSSRQPQHF.

This clonotype was seen once. The J gene is TRBJ2-1, the V gene TRBV7-8; no clear D gene. Trimming left V 5 bases short and J 5 bases short, with 10 bases between. The CDR3 totals 13 residues. Germline CDR1 reads SGHVS; CDR2 reads FQNEAQ. CDR3 loop: CASSPLLNNEQFF. CDR3 sequence (DNA): TGTGCCAGCAGCCCACTGCTAAACAATGAGCAGTTCTTC.

The rearrangement joins TRBV7-9 to TRBJ2-5; 10 bases are a match to TRBD2. The germline gives CDR1 SEHNR, CDR2 FQNEAQ (reference sequence). There are 14 residues in the CDR3. The V segment lost 1 base and the J segment 5 bases; nucleotides outside the gene matches: 1. In DNA form, the CDR3 reads TGTGCCAGCAGCTTAGTAGCGGGGGGCGAGACCCAGTACTTC. Translating it yields CASSLVAGGETQYF.

The chain uses TRBV5-1 and TRBJ2-2, with D unresolved. The V gene's germline CDR1 is SGHRS and CDR2 YFSETQ. This CDR3 has 14 residues. Trimming cost V 0 bases and J 0 bases, with 3 bases left between them. The CDR3 region has the DNA TGCGCCAGCAGCTTGGTACCGAACACCGGGGAGCTGTTTTTT. Encoded protein: CASSLVPNTGELFF.

V and J are TRBV20-1 and TRBJ2-3; 7 nucleotides align to TRBD1. This CDR3 contains 14 residues. In germline, CDR1 is DFQATT, CDR2 SNEGSKA (reference sequence). The CDR3 nucleotides read TGCAGCGCTCCCACGACAGGGATTCACGATACGCAGTATTTT. This encodes CSAPTTGIHDTQYF.

The chain recombines TRBV9 with TRBJ2-1; 7 nucleotides match TRBD2. This CDR3 comprises 15 residues. The trim removed 4 bases at V and 2 bases at J, leaving 6 bases unmatched. CDR1 is SGDLS and CDR2 is YYNGEE in the germline V gene. The CDR3 is CASSPGGGTYNEQFF. CDR3 DNA sequence: TGTGCCAGCAGCCCGGGGGGAGGGACCTACAATGAGCAGTTCTTC.

This chain connects TRBV5-1 to TRBJ1-5, with unresolved D. Germline CDR1 and CDR2: SGHRS and YFSETQ. With 3 bases removed from V and 4 bases from J, the gap between germline ends came to 2 bases. The CDR3 totals 11 residues. Here the CDR3 reads CASSWNQPQHF. The CDR3 DNA reads TGCGCCAGCAGCTGGAATCAGCCCCAGCATTTT.

This chain uses TRBV7-6 with TRBJ2-1; no reliable D call. V was pared by 1 base and J by 10 bases, with 11 bases between. CDR3 length equals 13 residues. CDR1 SGHVS and CDR2 FNYEAQ come from the germline V gene. CDR3 DNA sequence: TGTGCCAGCAGCTTAGATCAGGTTAACGAGCAGTTCTTC. Translation gives CASSLDQVNEQFF. Full variable domain (outside the CDR3, taken from reference TRBV7-6 and TRBJ2-1): GAGVSQSPRYKVTKRGQDVALRCDPISGHVSLYWYRQALGQGPEFLTYFNYEAQQDKSGLPNDRFSAERPEGSISTLTIQRTEQRDSAMYRCASSLDQVNEQFFGPGTRLTVL.

V is TRBV12-3 or TRBV12-4 and J is TRBJ2-2; 9 bases line up with TRBD2. CDR3 length: 15 amino acids. J lost 7 bases, V lost 8 bases, and 11 bases had no gene match. CDR3 in DNA: TGTGCCAGCCGAATTATAGCGGGAGAGGTCGGGGAGCTGTTTTTT. This sequence encodes CASRIIAGEVGELFF.

This clonotype was seen only once. V and J are TRBV7-9 and TRBJ2-1; D might be TRBD2 (5 bases). The length of the CDR3 is 13 residues. Germline CDR1 and CDR2: SEHNR and FQNEAQ (reference sequence). V lost 2 bases to trimming and J lost 6 bases, with 8 bases between them. This chain's CDR3 is CASSLLAGNEQFF. The CDR3 nucleotides are TGTGCCAGCAGCTTACTAGCTGGCAATGAGCAGTTCTTC. The full variable domain, with the rest looked up from reference TRBV7-9 and TRBJ2-1, is DTGVSQNPRHKITKRGQNVTFRCDPISEHNRLYWYRQTLGQGPEFLTYFQNEAQLEKSRLLSDRFSAERPKGSFSTLEIQRTEQGDSAMYLCASSLLAGNEQFFGPGTRLTVL.

The V and J genes are TRBV19 and TRBJ2-5, with 12 bases matching TRBD1. The trim removed 3 bases at V and 6 bases at J, leaving 8 bases unmatched. Germline CDR1 is LNHDA and CDR2 is SQIVND (reference sequence). The CDR3 consists of 16 residues. CDR3 nucleotides: TGTGCCAGTAGTATGCTTGGGACAGGGGGCATGAAGACCCAGTACTTC. Protein sequence: CASSMLGTGGMKTQYF.

The CDR3 DNA reads as TGCAGTGCTAGTCCTAGCGGGATAGGTGAGCAGTTCTTC. Its translation: CSASPSGIGEQFF. The chain carries TRBV20-1 and TRBJ2-1; 9 nucleotides line up with TRBD2. The CDR3 extends over 13 amino acids. The V and J ends lost 3 bases and 9 bases, in that order; junction bases with no gene match: 6. CDR1 and CDR2 (germline): DFQATT, SNEGSKA (reference sequence).

V is TRBV7-9 and J is TRBJ1-2, with a weak D call TRBD1 (5 bases). The CDR3 has 15 amino acids. V lost 7 bases and J 7 bases, leaving 22 bases between the germline ends. The V gene's germline CDR1 is SEHNR and CDR2 FQNEAQ (reference sequence). The CDR3 bases are TGTGCCAGCACCGCCGGGGCAGCGCCCGTTTTTGGCTACACCTTC. Its protein product is CASTAGAAPVFGYTF.

This chain joins TRBV5-6 and TRBJ1-1, with 8 bases fitting TRBD1. Germline V gives CDR1 SGHDT, CDR2 YYEEEE. Unmatched junction bases numbered 17, after V lost 4 bases and J lost 3 bases. This CDR3 contains 18 residues. CDR3 nucleotides: TGTGCCAGCAGCACCCCCAGGGGGCGCAGTTTGATGGACACTGAAGCTTTCTTT. Translation gives CASSTPRGRSLMDTEAFF.

The V and J genes are TRBV5-1 and TRBJ2-3; 11 positions match TRBD2. The CDR3 has 18 residues. The germline CDR1 and CDR2 sequences are SGHRS and YFSETQ. The V gene end was trimmed by 0 bases and the J gene end by 2 bases; junction bases not matched to a gene: 8. The CDR3, as DNA: TGCGCCAGCAGCTTGGAGCCTAGCGGGGGGCAAGACACAGATACGCAGTATTTT. The encoded protein is CASSLEPSGGQDTDTQYF.

The rearrangement links TRBV27 to TRBJ1-1; weak D call: TRBD1 (6 bases). The CDR3 contains 12 residues. Germline V gives CDR1 MNHEY, CDR2 SMNVEV (reference sequence). V was clipped by 6 bases and J by 1 base, with 6 bases between them. The DNA of the CDR3 is TGTGCCAGCAGGACAGGGAACACTGAAGCTTTCTTT. Residues: CASRTGNTEAFF.